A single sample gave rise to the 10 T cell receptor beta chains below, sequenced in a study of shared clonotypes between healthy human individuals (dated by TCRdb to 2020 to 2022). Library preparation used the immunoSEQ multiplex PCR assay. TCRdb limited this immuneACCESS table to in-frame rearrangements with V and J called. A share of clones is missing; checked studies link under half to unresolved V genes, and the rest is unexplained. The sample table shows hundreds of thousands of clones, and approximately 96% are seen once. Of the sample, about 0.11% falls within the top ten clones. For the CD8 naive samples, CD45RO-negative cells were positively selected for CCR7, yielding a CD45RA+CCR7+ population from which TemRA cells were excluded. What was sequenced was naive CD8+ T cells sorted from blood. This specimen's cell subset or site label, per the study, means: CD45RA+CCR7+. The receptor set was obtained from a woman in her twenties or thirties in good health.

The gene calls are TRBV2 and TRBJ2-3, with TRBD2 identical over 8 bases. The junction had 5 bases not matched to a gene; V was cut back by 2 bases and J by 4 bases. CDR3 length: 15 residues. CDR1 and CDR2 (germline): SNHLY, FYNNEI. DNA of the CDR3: TGTGCCAGCAGTGAAAGCGGGAGTGGATCAGATACGCAGTATTTT. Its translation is CASSESGSGSDTQYF.

This CDR3 is CASSQGRLPYNEQFF. As DNA, the CDR3 is TGTGCCAGCTCACAAGGCCGTCTTCCCTACAATGAGCAGTTCTTC. This chain connects TRBV18 to TRBJ2-1; D is uncertain. CDR1 is KGHSH, CDR2 LQKENI, per germline. V was cut by 4 bases and J by 2 bases, with 12 bases left in between. The CDR3 has 15 amino acids.

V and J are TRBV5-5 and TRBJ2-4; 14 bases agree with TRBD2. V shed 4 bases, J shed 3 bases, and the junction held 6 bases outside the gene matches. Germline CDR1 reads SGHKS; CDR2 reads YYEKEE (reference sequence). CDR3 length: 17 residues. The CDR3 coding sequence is TGTGCCAGCAGCGAGGGACTAGCGGGAGTCGGCAAAAACATTCAGTACTTC. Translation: CASSEGLAGVGKNIQYF. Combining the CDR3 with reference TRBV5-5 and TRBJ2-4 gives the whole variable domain DAGVTQSPTHLIKTRGQQVTLRCSPISGHKSVSWYQQVLGQGPQFIFQYYEKEERGRGNFPDRFSARQFPNYSSELNVNALLLGDSALYLCASSEGLAGVGKNIQYFGAGTRLSVL.

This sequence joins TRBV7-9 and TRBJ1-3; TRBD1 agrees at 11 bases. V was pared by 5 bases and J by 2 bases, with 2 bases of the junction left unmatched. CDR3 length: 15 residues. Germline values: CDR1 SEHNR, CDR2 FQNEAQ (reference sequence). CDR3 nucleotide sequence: TGTGCCAGCAGCCAGGGACAGGGGGCTGGAAACACCATATATTTT. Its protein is CASSQGQGAGNTIYF.

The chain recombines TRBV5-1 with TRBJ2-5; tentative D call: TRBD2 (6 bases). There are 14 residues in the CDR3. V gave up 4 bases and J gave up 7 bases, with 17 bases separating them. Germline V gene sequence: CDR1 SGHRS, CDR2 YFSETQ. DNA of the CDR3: TGCGCCAGCAGCCTTGTAGGACTACGGTGGACCCAGTACTTC. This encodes CASSLVGLRWTQYF. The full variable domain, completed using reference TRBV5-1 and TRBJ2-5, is KAGVTQTPRYLIKTRGQQVTLSCSPISGHRSVSWYQQTPGQGLQFLFEYFSETQRNKGNFPGRFSGRQFSNSRSEMNVSTLELGDSALYLCASSLVGLRWTQYFGPGTRLLVL.

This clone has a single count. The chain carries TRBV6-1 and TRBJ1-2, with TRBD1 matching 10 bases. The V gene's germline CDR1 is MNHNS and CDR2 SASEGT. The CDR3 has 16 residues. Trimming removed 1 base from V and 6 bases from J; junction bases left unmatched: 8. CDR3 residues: CASSEDQGQGVNGYTF. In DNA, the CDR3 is TGTGCCAGCAGTGAAGACCAAGGACAGGGGGTGAATGGCTACACCTTC.

CDR3 coding DNA: TGTGCCAGCAGACTACAACCAGAGGGGGGCCGACCCTACTCCTACGAGCAGTACTTC. Its protein product is CASRLQPEGGRPYSYEQYF. V usage is TRBV6-9 and J usage is TRBJ2-7; D may be TRBD1 or TRBD2 (6 bases each). CDR3 length: 19 residues. V lost 6 bases and J lost 0, with 27 bases in between. In germline, CDR1 is MNHGY, CDR2 SVAAGI.

The CDR3 here is CASSRIRDRGYYEQYF. As DNA, the CDR3 is TGTGCCAGCAGCAGGATCCGGGACAGGGGATACTACGAGCAGTACTTC. The chain is built from TRBV5-8 and TRBJ2-7; 10 bases are shared with TRBD1. This CDR3 region has 16 residues. Unmatched junction bases numbered 10, after V lost 4 bases and J lost 3 bases. Germline-derived CDR1 and CDR2 are SGHTS and YDEGEE.

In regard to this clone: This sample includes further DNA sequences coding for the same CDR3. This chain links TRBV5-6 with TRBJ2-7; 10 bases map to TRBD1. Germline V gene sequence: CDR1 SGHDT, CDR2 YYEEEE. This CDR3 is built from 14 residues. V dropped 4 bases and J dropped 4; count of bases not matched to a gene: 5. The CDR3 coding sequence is TGTGCCAGCAGCCCAGGGACAGGGGCGTACGAGCAGTACTTC. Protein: CASSPGTGAYEQYF. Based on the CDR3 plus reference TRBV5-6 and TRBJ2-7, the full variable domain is DAGVTQSPTHLIKTRGQQVTLRCSPKSGHDTVSWYQQALGQGPQFIFQYYEEEERQRGNFPDRFSGHQFPNYSSELNVNALLLGDSALYLCASSPGTGAYEQYFGPGTRLTVT.

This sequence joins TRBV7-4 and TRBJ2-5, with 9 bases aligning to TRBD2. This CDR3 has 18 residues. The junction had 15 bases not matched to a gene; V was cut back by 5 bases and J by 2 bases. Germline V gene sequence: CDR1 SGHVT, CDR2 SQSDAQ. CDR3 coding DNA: TGTGCCAGCAGCAACGGAGTGGCTAGCGGGACGGGGCAAGAGACCCAGTACTTC. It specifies CASSNGVASGTGQETQYF.